The subject of this entry is one T cell receptor (beta chain). The table came from immunoSEQ multiplex PCR; TCRdb's copy has only in-frame clones and leaves some out. The sample has hundreds of thousands of clones, about 90% seen once. V was shortened by 2 bases and J by 2 bases, with 17 bases between the two germline ends. Germline V gene data show CDR1 as SNHLY and CDR2 as FYNNEI. The CDR3 is 17 residues long. The data are from a study of blood T cell repertoires in COVID-19. Study background: Sources were T cells, B-cell-depleted T cells, or PBMCs; the material itself was cDNA or gDNA.

The TCR comes from a woman under 30 who had recovered from COVID-19. The rearrangement links TRBV2 to TRBJ2-3; weak D call: TRBD1 (6 bases). The sequenced sample consisted of peripheral blood. CDR3 coding DNA: TGTGCCAGCAGTGAATCGGGGACACTTCTTTTCACAGATACGCAGTATTTT. Encoded protein: CASSESGTLLFTDTQYF.